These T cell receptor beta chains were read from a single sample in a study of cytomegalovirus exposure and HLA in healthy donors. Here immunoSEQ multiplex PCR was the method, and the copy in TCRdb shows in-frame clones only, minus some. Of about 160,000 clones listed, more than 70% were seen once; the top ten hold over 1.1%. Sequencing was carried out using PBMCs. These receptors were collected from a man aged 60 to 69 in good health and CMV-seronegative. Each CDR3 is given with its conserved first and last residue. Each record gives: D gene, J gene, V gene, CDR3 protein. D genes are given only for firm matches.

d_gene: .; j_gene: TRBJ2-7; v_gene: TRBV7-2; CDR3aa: CASSLGPSSYEQYF
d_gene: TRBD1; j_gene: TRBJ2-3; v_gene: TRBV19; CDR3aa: CASSFGQGQTDTQYF
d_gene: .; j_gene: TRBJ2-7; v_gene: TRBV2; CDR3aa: CASKTSRWDYEQYF
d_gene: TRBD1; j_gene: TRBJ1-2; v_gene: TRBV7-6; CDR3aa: CASSLGGTGGGYTF
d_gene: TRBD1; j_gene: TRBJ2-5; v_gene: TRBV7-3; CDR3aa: CASSFTGEETQYF
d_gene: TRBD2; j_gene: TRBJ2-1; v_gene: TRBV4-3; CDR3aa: CASSRPGLAGVGEQFF
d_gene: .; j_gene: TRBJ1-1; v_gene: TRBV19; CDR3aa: CASSIGQNTEAFF
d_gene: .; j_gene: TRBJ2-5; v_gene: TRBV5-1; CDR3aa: CASSLIGQYQETQYF
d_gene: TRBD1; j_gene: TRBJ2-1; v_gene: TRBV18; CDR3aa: CASSPSPRGNEQFF
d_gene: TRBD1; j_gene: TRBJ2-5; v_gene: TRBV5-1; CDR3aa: CASSPGQGAETQYF